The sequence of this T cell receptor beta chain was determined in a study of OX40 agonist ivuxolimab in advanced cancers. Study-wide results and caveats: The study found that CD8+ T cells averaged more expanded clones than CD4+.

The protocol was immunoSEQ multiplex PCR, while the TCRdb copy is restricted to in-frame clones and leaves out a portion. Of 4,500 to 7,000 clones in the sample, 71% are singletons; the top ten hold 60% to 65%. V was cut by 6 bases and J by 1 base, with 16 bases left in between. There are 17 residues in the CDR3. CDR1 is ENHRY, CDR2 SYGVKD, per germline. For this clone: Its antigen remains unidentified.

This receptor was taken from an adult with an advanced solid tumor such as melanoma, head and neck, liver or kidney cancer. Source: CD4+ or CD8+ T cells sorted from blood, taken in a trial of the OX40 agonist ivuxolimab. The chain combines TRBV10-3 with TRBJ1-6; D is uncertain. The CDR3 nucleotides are TGTGCCATCAGCCGGGCCCGAGAAGGTTCCTATAATTCACCCCTCCACTTT. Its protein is CAISRAREGSYNSPLHF.